This T cell receptor (beta chain) was captured by sequencing in a study of blood T cell repertoires in COVID-19. As for the study in general: PBMCs, B-cell-depleted T cells, or T cells were the source of the cDNA or gDNA that made up the material.

Germline lookup yields CDR1 SGHNT and CDR2 YYREEE (reference sequence). The CDR3 sequence is 11 residues long. With 9 bases clipped from V and 7 bases from J, the junction kept 2 bases outside the gene matches. Repertoires were generated with immunoSEQ multiplex PCR, while TCRdb's copy carries only in-frame clones and drops some. Among around 70,000 clones listed, about 86% were seen once. The source of this sequence is a man aged 45-65 years with acute or convalescent COVID-19. This chain joins TRBV5-4 and TRBJ2-1; TRBD2 agrees at 9 bases. Sequenced: peripheral blood. Here the CDR3 DNA reads TGTGCCACTGCGGGGGGGAATGAGCAGTTCTTC. It codes for CATAGGNEQFF.